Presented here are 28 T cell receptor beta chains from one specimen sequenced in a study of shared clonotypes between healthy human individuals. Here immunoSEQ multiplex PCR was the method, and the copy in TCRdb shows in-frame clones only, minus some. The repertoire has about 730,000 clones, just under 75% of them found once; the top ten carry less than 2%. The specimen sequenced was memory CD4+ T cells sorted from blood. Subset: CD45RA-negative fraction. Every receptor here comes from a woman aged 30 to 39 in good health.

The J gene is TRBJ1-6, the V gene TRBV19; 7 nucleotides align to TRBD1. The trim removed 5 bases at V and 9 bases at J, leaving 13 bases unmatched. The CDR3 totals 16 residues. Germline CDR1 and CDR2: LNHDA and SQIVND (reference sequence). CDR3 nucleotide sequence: TGTGCCAGTAGTGCGACAGGGAGTCCAAGCGGTTCACCCCTCCACTTT. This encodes CASSATGSPSGSPLHF.

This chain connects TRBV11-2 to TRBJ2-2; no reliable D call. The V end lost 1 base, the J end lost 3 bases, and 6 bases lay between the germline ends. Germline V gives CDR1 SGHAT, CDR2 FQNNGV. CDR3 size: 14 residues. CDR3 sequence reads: CASSLVRHTGELFF. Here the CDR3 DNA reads TGTGCCAGCAGCTTAGTCAGGCACACCGGGGAGCTGTTTTTT.

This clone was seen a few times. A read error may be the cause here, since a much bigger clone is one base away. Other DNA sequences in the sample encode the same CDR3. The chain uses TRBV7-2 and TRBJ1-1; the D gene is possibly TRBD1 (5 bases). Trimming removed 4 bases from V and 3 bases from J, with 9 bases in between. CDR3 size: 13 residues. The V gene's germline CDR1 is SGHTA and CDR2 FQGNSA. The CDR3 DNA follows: TGTGCCAGCAGCTCTCAGGGAGACACTGAAGCTTTCTTT. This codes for CASSSQGDTEAFF.

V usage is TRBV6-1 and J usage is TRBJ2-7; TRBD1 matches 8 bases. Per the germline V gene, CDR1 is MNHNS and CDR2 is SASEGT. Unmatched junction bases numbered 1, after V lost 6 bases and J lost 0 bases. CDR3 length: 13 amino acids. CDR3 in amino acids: CASRTGVSYEQYF. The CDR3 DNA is TGTGCCAGCAGGACAGGGGTCTCCTACGAGCAGTACTTC.

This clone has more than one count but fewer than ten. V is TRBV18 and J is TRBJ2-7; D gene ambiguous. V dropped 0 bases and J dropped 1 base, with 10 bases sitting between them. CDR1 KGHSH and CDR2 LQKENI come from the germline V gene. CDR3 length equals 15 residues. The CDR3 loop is CASSPPRPTSYEQYF. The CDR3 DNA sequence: TGTGCCAGCTCACCACCACGCCCAACTTCCTACGAGCAGTACTTC.

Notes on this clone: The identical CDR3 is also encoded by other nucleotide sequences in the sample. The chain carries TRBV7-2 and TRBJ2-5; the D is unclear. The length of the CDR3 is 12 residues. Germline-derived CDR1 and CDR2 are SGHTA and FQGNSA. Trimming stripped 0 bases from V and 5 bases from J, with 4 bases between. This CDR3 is CASSLAGETQYF. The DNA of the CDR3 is TGTGCCAGCAGCTTAGCGGGGGAGACCCAGTACTTC.

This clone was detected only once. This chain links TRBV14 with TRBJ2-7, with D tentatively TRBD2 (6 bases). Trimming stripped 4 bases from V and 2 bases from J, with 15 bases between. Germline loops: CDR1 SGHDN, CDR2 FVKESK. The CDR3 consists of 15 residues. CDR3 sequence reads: CASSRGLTGTYEQYF. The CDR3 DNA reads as TGTGCCAGCAGCCGCGGACTAACGGGGACCTACGAGCAGTACTTC.

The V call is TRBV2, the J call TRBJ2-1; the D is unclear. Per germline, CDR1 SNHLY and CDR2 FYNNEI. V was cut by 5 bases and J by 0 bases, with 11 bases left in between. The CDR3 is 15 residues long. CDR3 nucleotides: TGTGCCAGCAGTTATAGCACGAGCTCCTACAATGAGCAGTTCTTC. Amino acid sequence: CASSYSTSSYNEQFF.

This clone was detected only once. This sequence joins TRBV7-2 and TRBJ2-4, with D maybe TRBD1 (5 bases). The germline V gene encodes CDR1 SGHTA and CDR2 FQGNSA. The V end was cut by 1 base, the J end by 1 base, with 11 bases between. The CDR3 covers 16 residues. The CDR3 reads CASSLGGLAAKNIQYF. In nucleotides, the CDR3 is TGTGCCAGCAGCTTAGGGGGCTTGGCCGCCAAAAACATTCAGTACTTC.

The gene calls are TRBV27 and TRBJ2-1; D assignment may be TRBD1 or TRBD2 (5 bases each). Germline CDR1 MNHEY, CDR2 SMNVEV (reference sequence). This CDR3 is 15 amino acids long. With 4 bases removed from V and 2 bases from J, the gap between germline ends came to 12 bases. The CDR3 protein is CASSSGRGAYNEQFF. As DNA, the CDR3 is TGTGCCAGCAGTTCGGGCAGAGGGGCCTACAATGAGCAGTTCTTC.

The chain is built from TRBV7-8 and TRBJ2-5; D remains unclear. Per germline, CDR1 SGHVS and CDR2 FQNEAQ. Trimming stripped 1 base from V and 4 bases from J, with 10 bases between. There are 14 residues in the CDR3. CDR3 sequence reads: CASSLVLVGETQYF. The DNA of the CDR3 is TGTGCCAGCAGCTTAGTACTGGTGGGAGAGACCCAGTACTTC.

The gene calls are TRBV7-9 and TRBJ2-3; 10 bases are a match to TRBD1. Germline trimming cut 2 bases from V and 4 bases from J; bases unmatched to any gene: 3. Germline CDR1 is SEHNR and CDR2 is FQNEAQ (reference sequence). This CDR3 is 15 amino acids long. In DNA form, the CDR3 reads TGTGCCAGCAGCTTATTCGGGACAGGGGCAGATACGCAGTATTTT. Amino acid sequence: CASSLFGTGADTQYF.

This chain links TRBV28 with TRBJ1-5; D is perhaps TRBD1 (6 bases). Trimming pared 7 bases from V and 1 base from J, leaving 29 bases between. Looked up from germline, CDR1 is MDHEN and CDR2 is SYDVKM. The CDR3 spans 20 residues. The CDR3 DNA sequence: TGTGCCAGCAAAGACCGGGACAAACGGAGGTGGGGTTTGAGCAATCAGCCCCAGCATTTT. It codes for CASKDRDKRRWGLSNQPQHF.

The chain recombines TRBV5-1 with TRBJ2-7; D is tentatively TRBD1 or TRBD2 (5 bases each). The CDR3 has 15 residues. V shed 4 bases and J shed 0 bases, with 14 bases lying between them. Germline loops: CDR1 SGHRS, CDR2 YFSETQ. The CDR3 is CASSRGVGSSYEQYF. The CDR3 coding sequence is TGCGCCAGCAGCCGGGGCGTTGGGAGCTCCTACGAGCAGTACTTC.

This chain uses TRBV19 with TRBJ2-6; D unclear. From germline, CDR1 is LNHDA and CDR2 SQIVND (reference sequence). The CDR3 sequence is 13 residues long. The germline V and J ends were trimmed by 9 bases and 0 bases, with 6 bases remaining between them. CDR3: CARRHSGANVLTF. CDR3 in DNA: TGTGCCAGGAGACACTCTGGGGCCAACGTCCTGACTTTC.

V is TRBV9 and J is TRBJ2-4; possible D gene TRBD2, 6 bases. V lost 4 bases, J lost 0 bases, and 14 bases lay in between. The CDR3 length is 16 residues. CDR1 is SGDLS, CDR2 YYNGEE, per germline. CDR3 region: CASSPAEGLAKNIQYF. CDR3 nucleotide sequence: TGTGCCAGCAGCCCAGCGGAGGGACTAGCCAAAAACATTCAGTACTTC. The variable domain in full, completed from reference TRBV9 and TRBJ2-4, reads DSGVTQTPKHLITATGQRVTLRCSPRSGDLSVYWYQQSLDQGLQFLIQYYNGEERAKGNILERFSAQQFPDLHSELNLSSLELGDSALYFCASSPAEGLAKNIQYFGAGTRLSVL.

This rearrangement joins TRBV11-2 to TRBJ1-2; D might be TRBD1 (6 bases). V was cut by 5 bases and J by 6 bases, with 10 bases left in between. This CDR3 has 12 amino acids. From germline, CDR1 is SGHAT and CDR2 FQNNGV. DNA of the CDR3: TGTGCCAGCAGCGCGAACAGGGATGGCTACACCTTC. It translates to CASSANRDGYTF.

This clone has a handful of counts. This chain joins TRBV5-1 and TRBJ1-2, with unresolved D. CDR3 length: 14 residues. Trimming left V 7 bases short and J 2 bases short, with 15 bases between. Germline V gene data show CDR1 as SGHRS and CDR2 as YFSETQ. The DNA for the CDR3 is TGCGCCAGCTGGGCCCTAGACGGGAACTATGGCTACACCTTC. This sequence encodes CASWALDGNYGYTF.

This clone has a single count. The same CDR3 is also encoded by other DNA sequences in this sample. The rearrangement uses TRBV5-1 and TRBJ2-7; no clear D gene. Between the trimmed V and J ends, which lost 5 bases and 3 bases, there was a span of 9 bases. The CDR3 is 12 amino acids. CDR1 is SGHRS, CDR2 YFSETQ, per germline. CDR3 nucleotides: TGCGCCAGCAGTTCGACTGGCTACGAGCAGTACTTC. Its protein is CASSSTGYEQYF.

CDR3 protein: CASSQALDRAYEQYF. For the CDR3, the DNA is TGCGCCAGCAGCCAAGCTCTTGATCGAGCCTACGAGCAGTACTTC. V gene TRBV4-1 combines with J gene TRBJ2-7; D gene unclear. The V and J ends lost 1 base and 2 bases respectively, with 12 bases between them. CDR1 is MGHRA and CDR2 is YSYEKL in the germline V gene. The CDR3 loop spans 15 amino acids.

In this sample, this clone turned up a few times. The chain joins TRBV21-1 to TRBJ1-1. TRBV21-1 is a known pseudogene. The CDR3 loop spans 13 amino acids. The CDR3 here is CASSNSGSTEAFF. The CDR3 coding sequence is TGTGCCAGCAGCAACAGTGGGAGCACTGAAGCTTTCTTT.

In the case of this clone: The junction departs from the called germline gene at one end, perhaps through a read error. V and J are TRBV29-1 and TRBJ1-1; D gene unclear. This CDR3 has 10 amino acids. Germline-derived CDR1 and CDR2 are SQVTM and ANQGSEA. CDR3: CSLDDTEAFF. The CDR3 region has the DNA TGCAGCCTTGACGACACTGAAGCTTTCTTT.

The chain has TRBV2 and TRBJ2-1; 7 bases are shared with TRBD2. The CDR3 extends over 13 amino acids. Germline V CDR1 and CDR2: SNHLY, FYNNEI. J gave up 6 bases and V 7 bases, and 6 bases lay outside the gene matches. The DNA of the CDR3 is TGTGCCAGCATGCGGGAGTGGGGCAATGAGCAGTTCTTC. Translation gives CASMREWGNEQFF.

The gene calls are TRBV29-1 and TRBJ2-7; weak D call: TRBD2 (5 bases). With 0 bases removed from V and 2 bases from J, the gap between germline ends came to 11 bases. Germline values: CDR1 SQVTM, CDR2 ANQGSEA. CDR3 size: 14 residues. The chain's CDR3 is CSVEDQEAPYEQYF. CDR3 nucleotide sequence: TGCAGCGTTGAAGATCAGGAGGCCCCCTACGAGCAGTACTTC.

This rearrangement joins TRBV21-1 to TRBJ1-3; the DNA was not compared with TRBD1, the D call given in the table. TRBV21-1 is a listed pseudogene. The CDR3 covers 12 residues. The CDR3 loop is CASSKDRSYIYF. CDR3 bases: TGTGCCAGCAGCAAAGACAGGTCCTACATATATTTT.

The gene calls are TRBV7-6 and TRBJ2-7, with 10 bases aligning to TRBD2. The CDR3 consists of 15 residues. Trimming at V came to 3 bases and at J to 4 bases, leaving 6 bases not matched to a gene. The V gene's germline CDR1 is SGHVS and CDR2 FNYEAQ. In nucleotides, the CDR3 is TGTGCCAGCAGCTTGGGGGGAGCGGGAGGGTACGAGCAGTACTTC. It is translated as CASSLGGAGGYEQYF.

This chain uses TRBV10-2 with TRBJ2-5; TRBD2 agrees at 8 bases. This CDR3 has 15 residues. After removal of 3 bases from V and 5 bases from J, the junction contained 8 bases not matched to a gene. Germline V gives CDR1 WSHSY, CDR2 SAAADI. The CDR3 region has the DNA TGCGCCAGCAGTGACGCCGGGAGGGCTCGGGAGACCCAGTACTTC. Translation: CASSDAGRARETQYF.

Here the CDR3 reads CASSLIAGVYEQYF. The CDR3 DNA reads as TGCGCCAGCAGCCTAATAGCGGGAGTCTACGAGCAGTACTTC. This sequence joins TRBV4-1 and TRBJ2-7; 9 bases are shared with TRBD2. Germline CDR1 MGHRA, CDR2 YSYEKL. The CDR3 extends over 14 amino acids. The J segment lost 3 bases and the V segment lost 4 bases, leaving 4 bases of the junction unmatched.